This T cell receptor beta chain was captured by sequencing in a study of blood T cell repertoires in COVID-19. Overall study context: Samples came from the United States, Italy and Spain, spanning acute and convalescent COVID-19. PBMCs, B-cell-depleted T cells, or T cells provided the cDNA or gDNA that made up the material.

V shed 6 bases and J shed 3 bases, with 11 bases lying between them. This CDR3 is 14 amino acids long. Germline V gene lookup returns CDR1 MRHNA and CDR2 SNTAGT. How the authors handled the data: The authors estimated nucleated cell counts from reference gene primer amplification. The repertoire was sequenced with immunoSEQ multiplex PCR; TCRdb's copy has only in-frame clones and lacks some. Clone size and V and J calls were adopted from that table, with D and trimming inferred from the DNA. Counted here are under 300,000 clones, roughly nine tenths occurring once; the ten biggest clones make up approximately 6.2%.

This clonotype was sampled from a man aged 55 to 70 with acute or convalescent COVID-19. The chain employs TRBV6-4 and TRBJ2-2; no clear D gene. The source material was peripheral blood. This chain's CDR3 is CASRVEDYTGELFF. In DNA, the CDR3 is TGTGCCAGCAGGGTAGAGGATTACACCGGGGAGCTGTTTTTT.